These T cell receptor beta chains were read from a single sample in a study of blood T cell repertoires in COVID-19. Assay: immunoSEQ multiplex PCR; the TCRdb copy retains only in-frame clones and omits some. The sample holds about 140,000 clones; just under 80% are singletons and the top ten take approximately 2%. The sequenced sample consisted of peripheral blood. Source of these receptors: a woman aged 55-69 years with acute or convalescent COVID-19. CDR3s include the opening cysteine and the closing phenylalanine or tryptophan. A D gene is named only where the DNA matches it firmly. Some rows mark clone size as missing; the rest say once, few, many or name a class of expanded clone.

cdr3_aa: CASSEAGREGVGEQFF
cdr3_nt: TGTGCCAGCAGTGAAGCAGGTCGGGAGGGGGTAGGTGAGCAGTTCTTC
j_call: TRBJ2-1
clone_size: .
v_call: TRBV6-1
d_call: TRBD2

cdr3_aa: CASSSIGLAGGNEQFF
cdr3_nt: TGTGCCAGCAGCTCCATCGGACTAGCGGGAGGGAATGAGCAGTTCTTC
j_call: TRBJ2-1
clone_size: .
v_call: TRBV9
d_call: TRBD2

cdr3_aa: CASSPRGREADTQYF
cdr3_nt: TGTGCCAGCAGCCCAAGAGGGCGGGAGGCAGATACGCAGTATTTT
j_call: TRBJ2-3
clone_size: .
v_call: TRBV9
d_call: TRBD2

cdr3_aa: CASMSGGVRPQHF
cdr3_nt: TGTGCCAGCATGTCGGGAGGTGTTAGGCCCCAGCATTTT
j_call: TRBJ1-5
clone_size: .
v_call: TRBV28
d_call: .

cdr3_aa: CASSPGTGQRFSSYNEQFF
cdr3_nt: TGTGCCAGCTCGCCCGGGACAGGGCAGCGCTTCAGCTCCTACAATGAGCAGTTCTTC
j_call: TRBJ2-1
clone_size: .
v_call: TRBV18
d_call: TRBD1

cdr3_aa: CASSLDGLGPANTGELFF
cdr3_nt: TGTGCCAGCAGCTTAGATGGTCTGGGGCCCGCGAACACCGGGGAGCTGTTTTTT
j_call: TRBJ2-2
clone_size: once
v_call: TRBV7-2
d_call: .

cdr3_aa: CASSVWVGPYEQYF
cdr3_nt: TGTGCCAGCAGTGTCTGGGTTGGGCCCTACGAGCAGTACTTC
j_call: TRBJ2-7
clone_size: .
v_call: TRBV27
d_call: .

cdr3_aa: CASSYVGAGSGRAGNEQFF
cdr3_nt: TGTGCCAGCAGTTACGTTGGGGCTGGGAGCGGGAGGGCTGGAAATGAGCAGTTCTTC
j_call: TRBJ2-1
clone_size: .
v_call: TRBV6-2/TRBV6-3
d_call: TRBD2

cdr3_aa: CASSTTSRSDEQFF
cdr3_nt: TGTGCCAGCAGCACCACCTCGCGGTCCGATGAGCAGTTCTTC
j_call: TRBJ2-1
clone_size: .
v_call: TRBV7-3
d_call: .

cdr3_aa: CASSQNSRQVWSEAFF
cdr3_nt: TGTGCCAGCAGCCAGAACTCGCGGCAAGTTTGGTCTGAAGCTTTCTTT
j_call: TRBJ1-1
clone_size: .
v_call: TRBV4-2
d_call: .

cdr3_aa: CASSRRVGTEAFF
cdr3_nt: TGTGCCAGCTCACGTCGAGTCGGCACTGAAGCTTTCTTT
j_call: TRBJ1-1
clone_size: .
v_call: TRBV18
d_call: .

cdr3_aa: CAWSSTSSYNSPLHF
cdr3_nt: TGTGCCTGGAGCTCGACAAGCTCCTATAATTCACCCCTCCACTTT
j_call: TRBJ1-6
clone_size: .
v_call: TRBV30
d_call: .

cdr3_aa: CASSRITSGITYEQYF
cdr3_nt: TGTGCCAGCAGCCGTATTACTAGCGGTATAACCTACGAGCAGTACTTC
j_call: TRBJ2-7
clone_size: .
v_call: TRBV11-2
d_call: TRBD2

cdr3_aa: CASSYKGRNSYEQYF
cdr3_nt: TGTGCCAGCAGTTACAAGGGGCGGAACTCCTACGAGCAGTACTTC
j_call: TRBJ2-7
clone_size: .
v_call: TRBV6-6
d_call: .

cdr3_aa: CASSRRLESGNEQFF
cdr3_nt: TGTGCCAGCAGCCGACGACTAGAGAGCGGCAATGAGCAGTTCTTC
j_call: TRBJ2-1
clone_size: .
v_call: TRBV7-9
d_call: .

cdr3_aa: CASSLFAGREQYF
cdr3_nt: TGTGCCAGCAGCTTGTTTGCGGGACGCGAGCAGTACTTC
j_call: TRBJ2-7
clone_size: .
v_call: TRBV7-2
d_call: .

cdr3_aa: CASSSGATSGNTIYF
cdr3_nt: TGTGCCAGCAGCTCCGGAGCCACCTCTGGAAACACCATATATTTT
j_call: TRBJ1-3
clone_size: few
v_call: TRBV9
d_call: .

cdr3_aa: CASSLTSGVSSYNEQFF
cdr3_nt: TGTGCCAGCAGCTTGACTAGCGGGGTCAGCTCCTACAATGAGCAGTTCTTC
j_call: TRBJ2-1
clone_size: .
v_call: TRBV5-4
d_call: TRBD2

cdr3_aa: CASSTKPGNTIYF
cdr3_nt: TGTGCCAGCAGCACTAAACCTGGAAACACCATATATTTT
j_call: TRBJ1-3
clone_size: .
v_call: TRBV28
d_call: .

cdr3_aa: CASSVGQGGEAFF
cdr3_nt: TGTGCCAGCAGCGTGGGCCAGGGGGGAGAAGCTTTCTTT
j_call: TRBJ1-1
clone_size: .
v_call: TRBV12-3/TRBV12-4
d_call: TRBD1

cdr3_aa: CASGGKTQYF
cdr3_nt: TGTGCCAGCGGAGGGAAGACCCAGTACTTC
j_call: TRBJ2-5
clone_size: .
v_call: TRBV2
d_call: .

cdr3_aa: CASRTGLYPEAFF
cdr3_nt: TGTGCCAGTAGAACAGGGCTTTACCCTGAAGCTTTCTTT
j_call: TRBJ1-1
clone_size: .
v_call: TRBV19
d_call: .

cdr3_aa: CASSLGQGFEKLFF
cdr3_nt: TGTGCCAGCAGCCTGGGACAGGGATTTGAAAAACTGTTTTTT
j_call: TRBJ1-4
clone_size: few
v_call: TRBV5-4
d_call: TRBD1

cdr3_aa: CASSLVDRVNSPLHF
cdr3_nt: TGTGCCAGCAGTTTAGTGGACAGGGTGAACTCACCCCTCCACTTT
j_call: TRBJ1-6
clone_size: .
v_call: TRBV28
d_call: TRBD1

cdr3_aa: CASSFSTEAFF
cdr3_nt: TGCGCCAGCAGCTTCTCCACTGAAGCTTTCTTT
j_call: TRBJ1-1
clone_size: .
v_call: TRBV4-1
d_call: .

cdr3_aa: CASTLGVENTEAFF
cdr3_nt: TGTGCCAGCACCCTCGGAGTGGAGAACACTGAAGCTTTCTTT
j_call: TRBJ1-1
clone_size: .
v_call: TRBV28
d_call: .

cdr3_aa: CASSLRGGGRETQYF
cdr3_nt: TGTGCCAGCAGCTTAAGGGGGGGCGGGAGAGAGACCCAGTACTTC
j_call: TRBJ2-5
clone_size: once
v_call: TRBV7-9
d_call: .

cdr3_aa: CASSLRTGGDTEAFF
cdr3_nt: TGTGCCAGCAGCCTCCGAACAGGGGGAGACACTGAAGCTTTCTTT
j_call: TRBJ1-1
clone_size: .
v_call: TRBV4-2
d_call: TRBD1

cdr3_aa: CASSLRDRLNNEQFF
cdr3_nt: TGTGCCAGCAGCCTCCGGGACAGGCTGAACAATGAGCAGTTCTTC
j_call: TRBJ2-1
clone_size: .
v_call: TRBV5-4
d_call: TRBD1

cdr3_aa: CSARSGTRF
cdr3_nt: TGCAGTGCTAGGAGCGGCACTAGGTTC
j_call: TRBJ1-2
clone_size: .
v_call: TRBV20-1
d_call: .

cdr3_aa: CASSLAGGPDEQYF
cdr3_nt: TGTGCCAGCAGTTTAGCGGGAGGACCTGACGAGCAGTACTTC
j_call: TRBJ2-7
clone_size: .
v_call: TRBV2
d_call: TRBD2

cdr3_aa: CASSAGRSNEKLFF
cdr3_nt: TGTGCCAGCAGCGCGGGACGGAGTAATGAAAAACTGTTTTTT
j_call: TRBJ1-4
clone_size: .
v_call: TRBV7-8
d_call: .

cdr3_aa: CASSFGTRTFEQFF
cdr3_nt: TGTGCCAGCAGTTTCGGGACTAGGACATTTGAGCAGTTCTTC
j_call: TRBJ2-1
clone_size: .
v_call: TRBV27
d_call: TRBD2

cdr3_aa: CAWSETPEGARGYTF
cdr3_nt: TGTGCCTGGAGTGAGACCCCAGAGGGGGCAAGGGGCTACACCTTC
j_call: TRBJ1-2
clone_size: medium-sized
v_call: TRBV30
d_call: TRBD1

cdr3_aa: CAIRQGAPYGYTF
cdr3_nt: TGTGCCATTCGACAGGGAGCGCCTTATGGCTACACCTTC
j_call: TRBJ1-2
clone_size: .
v_call: TRBV28
d_call: TRBD1

cdr3_aa: CASSYGTGELLDYGYTF
cdr3_nt: TGTGCCAGCAGTTACGGGACAGGCGAACTTTTAGACTATGGCTACACCTTC
j_call: TRBJ1-2
clone_size: .
v_call: TRBV6-2/TRBV6-3
d_call: TRBD1

cdr3_aa: CASVVAGGYEQYF
cdr3_nt: TGTGCTTCCGTGGTAGCGGGAGGCTACGAGCAGTACTTC
j_call: TRBJ2-7
clone_size: .
v_call: TRBV5-6
d_call: TRBD2

cdr3_aa: CASSPWTSGSRADTQYF
cdr3_nt: TGTGCCAGCAGCCCTTGGACTAGCGGGAGTAGAGCAGATACGCAGTATTTT
j_call: TRBJ2-3
clone_size: .
v_call: TRBV3-1/TRBV3-2
d_call: TRBD2

cdr3_aa: CASSRWTGGLHTEAFF
cdr3_nt: TGCGCCAGCAGCCGCTGGACAGGTGGTTTGCACACTGAAGCTTTCTTT
j_call: TRBJ1-1
clone_size: .
v_call: TRBV5-1
d_call: TRBD1

cdr3_aa: CASSLDSDQETQYF
cdr3_nt: TGTGCCAGCAGCTTGGACTCGGACCAAGAGACCCAGTACTTC
j_call: TRBJ2-5
clone_size: few
v_call: TRBV5-4
d_call: .

cdr3_aa: CATVHRLAGNTGELFF
cdr3_nt: TGTGCCACCGTTCATCGACTAGCGGGGAACACCGGGGAGCTGTTTTTT
j_call: TRBJ2-2
clone_size: few
v_call: TRBV15
d_call: TRBD2

cdr3_aa: CASSRDSDYGYTF
cdr3_nt: TGTGCCAGCAGCCGGGACAGTGACTATGGCTACACCTTC
j_call: TRBJ1-2
clone_size: .
v_call: TRBV7-9
d_call: TRBD1

cdr3_aa: CASSQRGNEQYF
cdr3_nt: TGTGCCAGCAGTCAACGGGGGAACGAGCAGTACTTC
j_call: TRBJ2-7
clone_size: .
v_call: TRBV6-5
d_call: .